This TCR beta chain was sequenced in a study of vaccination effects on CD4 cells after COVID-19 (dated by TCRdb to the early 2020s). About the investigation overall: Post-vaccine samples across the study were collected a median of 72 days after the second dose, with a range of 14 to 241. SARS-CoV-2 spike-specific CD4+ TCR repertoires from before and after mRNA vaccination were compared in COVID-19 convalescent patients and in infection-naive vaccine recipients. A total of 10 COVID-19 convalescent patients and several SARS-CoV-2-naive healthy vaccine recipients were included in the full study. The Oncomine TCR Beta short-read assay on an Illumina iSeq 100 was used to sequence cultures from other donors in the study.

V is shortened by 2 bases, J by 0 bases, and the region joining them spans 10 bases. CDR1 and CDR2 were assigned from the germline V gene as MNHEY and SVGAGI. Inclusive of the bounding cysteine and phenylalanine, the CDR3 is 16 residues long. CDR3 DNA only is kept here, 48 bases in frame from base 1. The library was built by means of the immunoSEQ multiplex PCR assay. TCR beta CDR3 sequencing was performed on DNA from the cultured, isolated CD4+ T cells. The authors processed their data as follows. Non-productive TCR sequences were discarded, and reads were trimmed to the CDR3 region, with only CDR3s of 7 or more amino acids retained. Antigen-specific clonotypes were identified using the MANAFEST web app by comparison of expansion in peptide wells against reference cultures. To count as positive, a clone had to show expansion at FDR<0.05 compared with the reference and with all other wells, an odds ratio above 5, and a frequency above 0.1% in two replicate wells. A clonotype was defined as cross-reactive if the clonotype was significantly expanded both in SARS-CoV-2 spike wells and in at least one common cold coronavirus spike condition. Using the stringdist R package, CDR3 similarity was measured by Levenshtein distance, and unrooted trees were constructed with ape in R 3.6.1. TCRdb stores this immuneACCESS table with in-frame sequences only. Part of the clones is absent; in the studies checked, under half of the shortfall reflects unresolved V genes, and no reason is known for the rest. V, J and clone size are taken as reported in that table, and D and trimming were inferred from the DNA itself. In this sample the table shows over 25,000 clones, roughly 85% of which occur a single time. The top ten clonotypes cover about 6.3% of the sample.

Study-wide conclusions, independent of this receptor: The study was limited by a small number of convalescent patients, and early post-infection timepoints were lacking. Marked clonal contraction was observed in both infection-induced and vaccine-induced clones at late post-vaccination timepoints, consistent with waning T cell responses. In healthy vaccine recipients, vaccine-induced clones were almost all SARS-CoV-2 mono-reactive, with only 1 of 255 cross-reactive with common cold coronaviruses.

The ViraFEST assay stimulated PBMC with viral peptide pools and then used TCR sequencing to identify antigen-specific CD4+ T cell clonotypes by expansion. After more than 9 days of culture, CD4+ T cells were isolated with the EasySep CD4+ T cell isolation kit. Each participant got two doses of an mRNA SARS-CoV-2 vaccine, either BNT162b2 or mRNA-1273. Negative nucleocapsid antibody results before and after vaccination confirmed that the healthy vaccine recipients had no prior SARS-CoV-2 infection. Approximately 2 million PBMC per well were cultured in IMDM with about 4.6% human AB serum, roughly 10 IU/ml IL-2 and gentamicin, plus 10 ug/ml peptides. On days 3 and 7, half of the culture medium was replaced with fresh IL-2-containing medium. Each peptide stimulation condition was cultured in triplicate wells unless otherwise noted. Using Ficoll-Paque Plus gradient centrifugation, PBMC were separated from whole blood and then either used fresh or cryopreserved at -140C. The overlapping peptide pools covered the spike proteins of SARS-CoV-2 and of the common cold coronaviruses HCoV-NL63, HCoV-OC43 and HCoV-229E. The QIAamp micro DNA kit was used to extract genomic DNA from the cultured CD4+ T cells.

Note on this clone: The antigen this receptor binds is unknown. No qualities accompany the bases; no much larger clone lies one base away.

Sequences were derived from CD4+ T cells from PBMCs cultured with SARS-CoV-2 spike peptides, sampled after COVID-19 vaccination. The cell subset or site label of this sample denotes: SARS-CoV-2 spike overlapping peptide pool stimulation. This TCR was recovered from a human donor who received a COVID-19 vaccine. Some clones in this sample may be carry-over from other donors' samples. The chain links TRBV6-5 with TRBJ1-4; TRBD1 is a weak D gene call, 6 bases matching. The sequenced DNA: TGTGCCAGCAGTTACGCCCGGGGGCCAACTAATGAAAAACTGTTTTTT. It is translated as CASSYARGPTNEKLFF.